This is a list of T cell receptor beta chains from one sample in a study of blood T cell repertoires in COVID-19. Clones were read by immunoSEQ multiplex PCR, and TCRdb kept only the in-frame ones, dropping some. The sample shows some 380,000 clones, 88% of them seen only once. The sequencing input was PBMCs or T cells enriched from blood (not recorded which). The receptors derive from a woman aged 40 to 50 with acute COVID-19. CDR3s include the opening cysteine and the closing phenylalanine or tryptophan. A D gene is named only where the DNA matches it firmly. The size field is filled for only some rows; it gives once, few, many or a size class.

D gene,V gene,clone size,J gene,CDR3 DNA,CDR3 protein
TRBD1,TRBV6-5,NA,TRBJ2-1,TGTGCCAGCAGACCACCGGGACAGGGAAATGAGCAGTTCTTC,CASRPPGQGNEQFF
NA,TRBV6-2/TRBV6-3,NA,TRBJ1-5,TGTGCCAGCAGTTACGGTCGGGGTTATCAGCCCCAGCATTTT,CASSYGRGYQPQHF
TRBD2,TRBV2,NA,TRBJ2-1,TGTGCCAGCAGGAGGACTAGCGGGACACTCAATGAGCAGTTCTTC,CASRRTSGTLNEQFF
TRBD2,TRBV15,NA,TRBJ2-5,TGTGCCACCGGTAGCGGGGGGGCCGACGAGACCCAGTACTTC,CATGSGGADETQYF
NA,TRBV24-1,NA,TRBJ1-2,TGTGCCTCAGAAACTGGCTACACCTTC,CASETGYTF
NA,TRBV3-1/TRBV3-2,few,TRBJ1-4,TGTGCCAGCAGCCAAGAACCCACTCCTGATGAAAAACTGTTTTTT,CASSQEPTPDEKLFF
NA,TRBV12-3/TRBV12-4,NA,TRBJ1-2,TGTGCCAGCAGCCCAGGGGTCTATGGCTACACCTTC,CASSPGVYGYTF
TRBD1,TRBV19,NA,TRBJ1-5,TGTGCCAGTAGTACAGGACAGGGAGGGGATCAGCCCCAGCATTTT,CASSTGQGGDQPQHF
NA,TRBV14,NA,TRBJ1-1,TGTGCCAGCAGCCAAGGGTTAGACACTGAAGCTTTCTTT,CASSQGLDTEAFF
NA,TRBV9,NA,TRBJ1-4,TGTGCCAGCAGCGTATCCCCTGATGAAAAACTGTTTTTT,CASSVSPDEKLFF
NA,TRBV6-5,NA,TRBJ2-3,TGTGCCAGCAGGAGCTACGTTTCCGATACGCAGTATTTT,CASRSYVSDTQYF
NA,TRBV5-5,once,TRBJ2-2,TGTGCCAGCAGCTTTACAGGGTCCACCGGGGAGCTGTTTTTT,CASSFTGSTGELFF
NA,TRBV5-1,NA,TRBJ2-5,TGCGCCAGCAGCCCGGGTAGTGTCGGAGTGGGTCGGGAGACCCAGTACTTC,CASSPGSVGVGRETQYF
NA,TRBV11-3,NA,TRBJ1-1,TGTGCCAGCAGCTTAAATCGAGAGACTGAAGCTTTCTTT,CASSLNRETEAFF
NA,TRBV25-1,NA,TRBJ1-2,TGTGCCAGCAGTGAATCTGTTGACTATGGCTACACCTTC,CASSESVDYGYTF
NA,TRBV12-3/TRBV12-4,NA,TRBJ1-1,TGTGCCAGCAGTCAACAGGGTTGGACTGAAGCTTTCTTT,CASSQQGWTEAFF
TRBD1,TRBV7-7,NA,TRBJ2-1,TGTGCCAGCAGCCTCAGGACAGGGAACGGGAATGAGCAGTTCTTC,CASSLRTGNGNEQFF
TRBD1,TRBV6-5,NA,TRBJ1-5,TGTGCCAGCAGTACGGGACAGGGTTTCCGACAGCCCCAGCATTTT,CASSTGQGFRQPQHF
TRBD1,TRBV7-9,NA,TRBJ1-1,TGTGCCAGCAGCACCCCGGGACAGGGGCGGTTTTTCGACACTGAAGCTTTCTTT,CASSTPGQGRFFDTEAFF
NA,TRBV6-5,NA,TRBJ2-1,TGTGCCAGCAGATTAGCGGAATCCTACAATGAGCAGTTCTTC,CASRLAESYNEQFF
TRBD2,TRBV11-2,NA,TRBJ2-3,TGTGCCAGCAGCTTTTTCTTAGCGGGAGAGGATACGCAGTATTTT,CASSFFLAGEDTQYF
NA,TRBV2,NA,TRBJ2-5,TGTGCCAGCAAGGGCGCGGGGGCCCCTCAAGAGACCCAGTACTTC,CASKGAGAPQETQYF
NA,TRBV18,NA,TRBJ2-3,TGTGCCAGCTCACCAAACGGTAACACAGATACGCAGTATTTT,CASSPNGNTDTQYF
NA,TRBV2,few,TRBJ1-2,TGTGCCAGCAGTGCCAATAACTATGGCTACACCTTC,CASSANNYGYTF
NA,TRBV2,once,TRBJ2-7,TGTGCCAGCAGTGAAGAGTTGGGCTACTCCTACGAGCAGTACTTC,CASSEELGYSYEQYF
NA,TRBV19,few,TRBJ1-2,TGTGCCAGTAGTATAGACATTTCGGGCTATGGCTACACCTTC,CASSIDISGYGYTF
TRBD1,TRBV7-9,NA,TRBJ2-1,TGTGCCAGCAGGGGCAGGGGGCCCTATAATGAGCAGTTCTTC,CASRGRGPYNEQFF
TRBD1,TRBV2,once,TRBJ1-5,TGTGCCAGCAGCATGCCGACAGGGCAAAGCAATCAGCCCCAGCATTTT,CASSMPTGQSNQPQHF
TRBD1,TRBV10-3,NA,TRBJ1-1,TGTGCCATCAGGGTATCACAGGGGATCAACACTGAAGCTTTCTTT,CAIRVSQGINTEAFF
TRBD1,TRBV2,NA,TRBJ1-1,TGTGCCAGCAGTGAAAGGACAGGGGGGACTGAAGCTTTCTTT,CASSERTGGTEAFF
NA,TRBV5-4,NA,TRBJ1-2,TGTGCCAGCAGCTACCCGACAGGTGGCTACACCTTC,CASSYPTGGYTF
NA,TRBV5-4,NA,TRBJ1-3,TGTGCCAGCAGCTTAGGAGGGTCTGGAAACACCATATATTTT,CASSLGGSGNTIYF
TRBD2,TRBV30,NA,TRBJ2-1,TGTGCCTGGAGTGTACTAGCGGGGGGCCAGTTCTTC,CAWSVLAGGQFF
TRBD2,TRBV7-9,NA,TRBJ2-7,TGTGCCAGCACCCCCGGGGGGGAGGCCTACGAGCAGTACTTC,CASTPGGEAYEQYF
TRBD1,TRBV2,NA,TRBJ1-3,TGTGCCAGCAAGGGGGCGCGGGACACCATATATTTT,CASKGARDTIYF